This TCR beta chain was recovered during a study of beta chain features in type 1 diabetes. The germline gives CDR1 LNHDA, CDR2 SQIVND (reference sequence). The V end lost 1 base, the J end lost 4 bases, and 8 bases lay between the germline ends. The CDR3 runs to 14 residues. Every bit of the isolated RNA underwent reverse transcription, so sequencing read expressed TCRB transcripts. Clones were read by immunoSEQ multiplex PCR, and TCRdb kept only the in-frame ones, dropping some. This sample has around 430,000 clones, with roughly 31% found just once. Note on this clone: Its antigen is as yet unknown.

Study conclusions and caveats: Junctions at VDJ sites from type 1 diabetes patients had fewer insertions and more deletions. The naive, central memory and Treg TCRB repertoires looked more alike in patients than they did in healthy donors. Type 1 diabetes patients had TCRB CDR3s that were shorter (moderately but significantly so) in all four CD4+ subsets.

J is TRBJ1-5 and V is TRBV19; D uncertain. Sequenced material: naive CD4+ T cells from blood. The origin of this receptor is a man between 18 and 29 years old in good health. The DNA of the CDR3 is TGTGCCAGTAGTATAGCCTCTGGGAATCAGCCCCAGCATTTT. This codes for CASSIASGNQPQHF.